What follows describes a single TCR beta chain. The antigen is undetermined. The data were obtained in a study of cytomegalovirus exposure and HLA in healthy donors. Notes on the study in general: Accurate HLA-A and HLA-B prediction from TCR beta sequences was reported for most subjects.

In the PCR, 60 Vbeta and 13 Jbeta primers were used. Assay: immunoSEQ multiplex PCR; the TCRdb copy retains only in-frame clones and omits some. Across about 130,000 clones, the top ten clones capture just under 2% of the sample. Trimming took off 3 bases at V and 1 base at J, with 16 bases between the two ends. Looked up from germline, CDR1 is SGDLS and CDR2 is YYNGEE. This CDR3 region has 16 residues. The receptor was derived from a woman aged 60-75 years in good health and CMV-seronegative. V gene TRBV9 combines with J gene TRBJ1-1, with D perhaps matching TRBD1 (5 bases). Sample: PBMCs. The CDR3 protein is CASSAPVGRGNTEAFF. CDR3 in DNA: TGTGCCAGCAGCGCGCCAGTGGGGAGGGGGAACACTGAAGCTTTCTTT.